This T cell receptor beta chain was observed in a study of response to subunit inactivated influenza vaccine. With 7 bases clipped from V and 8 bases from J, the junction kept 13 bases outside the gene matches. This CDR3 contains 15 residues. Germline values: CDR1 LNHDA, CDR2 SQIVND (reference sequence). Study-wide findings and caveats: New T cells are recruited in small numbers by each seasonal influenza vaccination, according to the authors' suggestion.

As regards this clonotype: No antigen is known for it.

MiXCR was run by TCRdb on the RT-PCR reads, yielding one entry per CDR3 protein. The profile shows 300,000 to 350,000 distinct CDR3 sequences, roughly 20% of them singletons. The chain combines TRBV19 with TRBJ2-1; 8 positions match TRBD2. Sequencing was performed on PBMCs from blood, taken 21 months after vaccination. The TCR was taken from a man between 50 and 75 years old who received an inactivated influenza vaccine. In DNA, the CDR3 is TGTGCCAGTAAGGCGGGGGGCCGACGGTTGGATGAGCAGTTCTTC. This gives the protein CASKAGGRRLDEQFF. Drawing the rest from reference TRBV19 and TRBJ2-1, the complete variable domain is DGGITQSPKYLFRKEGQNVTLSCEQNLNHDAMYWYRQDPGQGLRLIYYSQIVNDFQKGDIAEGYSVSREKKESFPLTVTSAQKNPTAFYLCASKAGGRRLDEQFFGPGTRLTVL.